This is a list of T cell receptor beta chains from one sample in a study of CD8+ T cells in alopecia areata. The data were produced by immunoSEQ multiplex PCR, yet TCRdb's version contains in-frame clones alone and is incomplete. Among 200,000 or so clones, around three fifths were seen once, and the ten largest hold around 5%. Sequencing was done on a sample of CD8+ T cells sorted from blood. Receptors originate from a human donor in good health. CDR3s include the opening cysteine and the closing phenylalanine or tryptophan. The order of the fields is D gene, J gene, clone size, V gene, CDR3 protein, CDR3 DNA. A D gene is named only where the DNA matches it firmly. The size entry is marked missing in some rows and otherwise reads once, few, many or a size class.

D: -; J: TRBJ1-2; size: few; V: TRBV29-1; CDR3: CSVESGELYGYTF; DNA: TGCAGCGTTGAGTCAGGGGAACTCTATGGCTACACCTTC
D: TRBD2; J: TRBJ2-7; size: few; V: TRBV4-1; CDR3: CASSQLTSGSYEQYF; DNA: TGCGCCAGCAGCCAATTGACTAGCGGTTCCTACGAGCAGTACTTC
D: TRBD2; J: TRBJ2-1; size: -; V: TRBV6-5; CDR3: CASKGLAGSGGEQFF; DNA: TGTGCCAGCAAAGGACTAGCGGGGTCGGGGGGTGAGCAGTTCTTC
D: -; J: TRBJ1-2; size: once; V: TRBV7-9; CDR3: CASTRAVNYGYTF; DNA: TGTGCCAGCACTCGGGCCGTGAACTATGGCTACACCTTC
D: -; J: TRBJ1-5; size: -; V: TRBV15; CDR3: CATSRGDNQPQHF; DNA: TGTGCCACCAGCAGAGGGGACAATCAGCCCCAGCATTTT
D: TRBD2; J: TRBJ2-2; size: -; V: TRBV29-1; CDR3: CSVEGLADSGELFF; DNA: TGCAGCGTGGAGGGACTAGCGGATTCCGGGGAGCTGTTTTTT
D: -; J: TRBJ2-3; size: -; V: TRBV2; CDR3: CASSEGGLSSDTQYF; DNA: TGTGCCAGCAGTGAGGGCGGTTTGAGCTCAGATACGCAGTATTTT
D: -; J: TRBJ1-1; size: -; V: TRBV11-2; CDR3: CASSSDVVGAFF; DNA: TGTGCCAGCAGCTCTGACGTCGTAGGGGCTTTCTTT
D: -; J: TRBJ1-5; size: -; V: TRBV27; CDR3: CASKTLESNQPQHF; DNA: TGTGCCAGCAAGACCCTAGAAAGCAATCAGCCCCAGCATTTT
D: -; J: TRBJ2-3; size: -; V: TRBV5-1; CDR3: CASSPRGSSTDTQYF; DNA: TGCGCCAGCAGTCCCCGGGGGTCTAGCACAGATACGCAGTATTTT
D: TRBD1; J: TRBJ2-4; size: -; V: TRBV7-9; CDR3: CASSNGQGGNIQYF; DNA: TGTGCCAGCAGCAACGGACAGGGCGGGAACATTCAGTACTTC
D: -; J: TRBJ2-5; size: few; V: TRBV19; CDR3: CASSWSVGPPETQYF; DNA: TGTGCCAGTAGTTGGAGCGTGGGCCCCCCAGAGACCCAGTACTTC
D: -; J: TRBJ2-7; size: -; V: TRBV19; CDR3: CASSLIGSQASYEQYF; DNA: TGTGCCAGTAGTCTAATCGGCAGCCAGGCCTCCTACGAGCAGTACTTC
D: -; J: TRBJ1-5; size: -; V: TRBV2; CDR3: CASTHSDGQPQHF; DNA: TGTGCCAGCACCCACAGCGATGGTCAGCCCCAGCATTTT
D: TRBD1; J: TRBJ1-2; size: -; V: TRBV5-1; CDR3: CASSSTTGGADYGYTF; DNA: TGCGCCAGCAGCTCTACGACAGGGGGAGCTGACTATGGCTACACCTTC
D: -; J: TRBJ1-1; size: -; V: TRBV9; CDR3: CASSVEGRGWSEAFF; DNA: TGTGCCAGCAGCGTAGAAGGCAGGGGTTGGTCTGAAGCTTTCTTT
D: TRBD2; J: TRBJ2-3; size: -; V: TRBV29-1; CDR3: CSVEGASGGALDTQYF; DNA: TGCAGCGTTGAAGGGGCTAGCGGGGGGGCCTTAGATACGCAGTATTTT
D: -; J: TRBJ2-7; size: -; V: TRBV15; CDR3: CATSRDRGTDYEQYF; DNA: TGTGCCACCAGCAGAGATCGAGGAACAGACTACGAGCAGTACTTC
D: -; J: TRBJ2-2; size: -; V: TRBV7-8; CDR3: CASSLGDRGELFF; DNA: TGTGCCAGCAGCTTAGGGGATCGCGGGGAGCTGTTTTTT
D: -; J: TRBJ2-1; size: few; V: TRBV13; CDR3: CASSSRDTSYNEQFF; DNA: TGTGCCAGCAGCTCCCGGGACACCTCCTACAATGAGCAGTTCTTC
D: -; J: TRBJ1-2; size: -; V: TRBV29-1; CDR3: CSVERDGPYYGYTF; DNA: TGCAGCGTTGAACGGGACGGACCATACTATGGCTACACCTTC
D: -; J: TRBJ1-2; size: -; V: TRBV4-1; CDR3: CASSQGDTYFGDTF; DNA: TGCGCCAGCAGCCAAGGAGACACTTACTTTGGAGACACCTTC
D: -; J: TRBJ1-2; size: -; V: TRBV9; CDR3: CASSGSMEGYTF; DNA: TGTGCCAGCAGCGGGTCAATGGAGGGCTACACCTTC
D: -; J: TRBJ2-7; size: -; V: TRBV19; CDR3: CASSSARASEQYF; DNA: TGTGCCAGTAGTTCGGCCAGGGCGTCCGAGCAGTACTTC
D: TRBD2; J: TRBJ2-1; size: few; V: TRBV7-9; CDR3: CASSLWGLAYNEQFF; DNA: TGTGCCAGCAGCTTATGGGGACTAGCGTACAATGAGCAGTTCTTC
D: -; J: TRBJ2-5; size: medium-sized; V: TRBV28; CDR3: CASSLGVEAETQYF; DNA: TGTGCCAGCAGTTTAGGGGTCGAGGCAGAGACCCAGTACTTC
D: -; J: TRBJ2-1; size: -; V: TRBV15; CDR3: CATSRRRGVDINNEQFF; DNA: TGTGCCACCAGCAGAAGAAGAGGGGTTGACATTAACAATGAGCAGTTCTTC
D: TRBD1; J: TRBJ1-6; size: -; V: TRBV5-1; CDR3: CASSSLGTGPNSPLHF; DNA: TGCGCCAGCAGCTCTTTAGGGACAGGTCCTAATTCACCCCTCCACTTT
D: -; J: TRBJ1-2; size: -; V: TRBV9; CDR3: CASSADRDSNYGYTF; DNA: TGTGCCAGCAGCGCGGACAGAGATTCTAACTATGGCTACACCTTC
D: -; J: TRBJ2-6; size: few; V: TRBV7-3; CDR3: CASSPYGDRVSGANVLTF; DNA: TGTGCCAGCAGCCCCTACGGGGACCGGGTTTCTGGGGCCAACGTCCTGACTTTC
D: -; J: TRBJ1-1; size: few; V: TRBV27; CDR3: CASGVGATEAFF; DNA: TGTGCCAGCGGGGTAGGTGCCACTGAAGCTTTCTTT
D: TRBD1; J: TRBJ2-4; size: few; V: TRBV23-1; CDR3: CASSQGASAKNIQYF; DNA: TGCGCCAGTTCTCAGGGGGCCTCGGCCAAAAACATTCAGTACTTC
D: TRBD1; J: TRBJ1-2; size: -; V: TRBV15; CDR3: CATSRGPSGQGGYGYTF; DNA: TGTGCCACCAGCAGAGGTCCCTCAGGACAGGGAGGCTATGGCTACACCTTC
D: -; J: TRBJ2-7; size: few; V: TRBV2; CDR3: CASLGASYEQYF; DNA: TGTGCCTCTTTAGGGGCTTCCTACGAGCAGTACTTC
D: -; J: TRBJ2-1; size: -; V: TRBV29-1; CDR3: CSVGPTSTVPGHNEQFF; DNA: TGCAGCGTTGGACCGACCTCGACAGTACCCGGACACAATGAGCAGTTCTTC
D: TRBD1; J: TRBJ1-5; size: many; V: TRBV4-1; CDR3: CASSLKPGQGILRQPQHF; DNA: TGCGCCAGCAGCCTCAAACCGGGACAGGGTATCCTCAGGCAGCCCCAGCATTTT
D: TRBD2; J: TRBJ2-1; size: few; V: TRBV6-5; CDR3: CASSPSGGINNEQFF; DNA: TGTGCCAGCAGTCCTAGCGGGGGGATAAACAATGAGCAGTTCTTC
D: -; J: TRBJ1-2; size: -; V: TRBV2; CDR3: CATQGIANYGYTF; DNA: TGTGCCACCCAGGGTATAGCTAACTATGGCTACACCTTC
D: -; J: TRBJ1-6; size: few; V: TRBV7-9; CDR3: CASSGQAHSPLHF; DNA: TGTGCCAGCAGCGGGCAGGCTCATTCACCCCTCCACTTT
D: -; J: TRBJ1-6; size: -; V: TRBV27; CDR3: CASTGNLGSPLHF; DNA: TGTGCCAGCACCGGGAATCTGGGTTCACCCCTCCACTTT
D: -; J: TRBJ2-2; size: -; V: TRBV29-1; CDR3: CSVDSVGELFF; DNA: TGCAGCGTCGACAGTGTCGGGGAGCTGTTTTTT
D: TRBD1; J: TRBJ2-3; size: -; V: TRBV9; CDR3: CASSAPDRDGTDTQYF; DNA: TGTGCCAGCAGCGCCCCGGACAGGGATGGCACAGATACGCAGTATTTT
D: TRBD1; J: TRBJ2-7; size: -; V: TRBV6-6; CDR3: CASSFRDRASYEQYF; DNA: TGTGCCAGCAGTTTCCGGGACAGGGCCTCCTACGAGCAGTACTTC
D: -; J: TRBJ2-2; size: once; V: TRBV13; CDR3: CASSLRTNTGELFF; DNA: TGTGCCAGCAGCTTACGAACTAACACCGGGGAGCTGTTTTTT
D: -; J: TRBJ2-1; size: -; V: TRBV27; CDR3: CASSIGATGNEQFF; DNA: TGTGCCAGCAGCATAGGGGCTACGGGCAATGAGCAGTTCTTC